This TCR beta chain emerged from a study of blood T cell repertoires in COVID-19. Germline V CDR1 and CDR2: SNHLY, FYNNEI. This CDR3 has 15 amino acids. J lost 3 bases, V lost 5 bases, and 9 bases had no gene match. In the original processing: Amplification with reference gene primers provided the estimates of nucleated cell counts. Some clones are missing from TCRdb's copy, which holds only in-frame ones; the method was immunoSEQ multiplex PCR. V, J and clone size are those of that table, while D and trimming were read from the DNA. The table has around 220,000 clones, 65% to 85% seen once. The chain employs TRBV2 and TRBJ2-7; 8 bases are shared with TRBD2. The clonotype comes from a woman aged 40 to 50 who had recovered from COVID-19. The sequenced sample consisted of PBMCs or T cells enriched from blood (not recorded which). Written as DNA, the CDR3 is TGTGCCAGCAGTAGGACTAGCTCGAACCTCTACGAGCAGTACTTC. It yields the protein CASSRTSSNLYEQYF.